The next 16 T cell receptor beta chains were all read from a single sample in a study of response to subunit inactivated influenza vaccine. TCRdb itself ran the RT-PCR reads through MiXCR, one entry per CDR3 protein. The sample shows 150,000 to 200,000 distinct CDR3 sequences, around 12% of them seen only once. These data were also reused for a study on T cells expressing NK-cell markers. That publication notes: 5'RACE template switching with UMIs produced the TCR beta cDNA.

Here the sequenced sample was CD8+ T cells sorted from PBMCs, taken about 13 days after vaccination. All receptors come from a man aged 45-65 years who received an inactivated influenza vaccine.

This clonotype was observed a few times. The rearrangement links TRBV7-9 to TRBJ2-5; 9 nucleotides agree with TRBD2. The CDR3 extends over 14 amino acids. Per the germline V gene, CDR1 is SEHNR and CDR2 is FQNEAQ (reference sequence). V was clipped by 7 bases and J by 2 bases; unmatched bases: 5. The CDR3 bases are TGTGCCAGCACCCGACTAGCGGTACAAGAGACCCAGTACTTC. Its protein is CASTRLAVQETQYF.

The rearrangement links TRBV13 to TRBJ2-7; D uncertain. This CDR3 comprises 12 residues. V was cut by 0 bases and J by 7 bases, with 7 bases left in between. Germline lookup yields CDR1 PRHDT and CDR2 FYEKMQ (reference sequence). DNA of the CDR3: TGTGCCAGCAGCTTAGGCCAGACAGAGCAGTACTTC. It specifies CASSLGQTEQYF.

This clonotype was counted only a few times. V gene TRBV20-1 combines with J gene TRBJ1-2; 7 bases are a match to TRBD1. Germline CDR1 DFQATT, CDR2 SNEGSKA (reference sequence). This CDR3 region has 18 residues. V lost 1 base, J lost 4 bases, and 18 bases stayed unmatched. In nucleotides, the CDR3 is TGCAGTGCTAGAGGTTTCCGGGACAGTTCTTACTCCGGCTATGGCTACACCTTC. Translating it yields CSARGFRDSSYSGYGYTF.

This clonotype came up a few times. The genes are TRBV28 and TRBJ1-5; D possibly corresponds to TRBD1 (6 bases). V lost 5 bases, J lost 7 bases, and 18 bases lay in between. Germline CDR1 reads MDHEN; CDR2 reads SYDVKM. This CDR3 spans 15 amino acids. The CDR3 bases are TGTGCCAGCAGTACATTAGTGGGGGCGAGGCAGCCCCAGCATTTT. Protein product: CASSTLVGARQPQHF.

The chain employs TRBV4-3 and TRBJ2-1, with TRBD2 identical over 9 bases. This CDR3 spans 15 amino acids. Germline assignment: CDR1 LGHNA and CDR2 YSLEER. V lost 4 bases, J lost 6 bases, and 7 bases stayed unmatched. In DNA form, the CDR3 reads TGCGCCAGCAGCCCCGGGACTAGCTTAGGCAATGAGCAGTTCTTC. Translating gives CASSPGTSLGNEQFF.

This clonotype was found a few times. This rearrangement joins TRBV9 to TRBJ1-2; D is uncertain. CDR1 is SGDLS, CDR2 YYNGEE, per germline. The CDR3 is 12 residues long. V shed 5 bases and J shed 0 bases, with 5 bases lying between them. DNA of the CDR3: TGTGCCAGCAGTCCTTCTAACTATGGCTACACCTTC. Translation: CASSPSNYGYTF.

This clonotype has more than one count but fewer than ten. The CDR3, as DNA: TGTGCCAGCAGTTTATCGGGACAGGGAACCAATGAGCAGTTCTTC. Its protein is CASSLSGQGTNEQFF. This chain links TRBV12-3 or TRBV12-4 with TRBJ2-1; 9 bases align to TRBD1. Trimming cost V 2 bases and J 6 bases; bases outside gene matches: 5. The CDR3 runs to 15 residues.

This rearrangement joins TRBV20-1 to TRBJ2-2; 7 bases are shared with TRBD1. This CDR3 comprises 18 residues. Germline CDR1 reads DFQATT; CDR2 reads SNEGSKA (reference sequence). J gave up 1 base and V 2 bases, and 13 bases lay outside the gene matches. The DNA of the CDR3 is TGCAGTGCTAGATCGCGCGGGTGGGACAGCATGAACACCGGGGAGCTGTTTTTT. This encodes CSARSRGWDSMNTGELFF.

The V and J genes are TRBV5-8 and TRBJ2-3, with 10 bases fitting TRBD1. Germline V gene lookup returns CDR1 SGHTS and CDR2 YDEGEE. With 4 bases clipped from V and 5 bases from J, the junction kept 7 bases outside the gene matches. This CDR3 is built from 15 residues. This chain's CDR3 is CASSSDRGPGDTQYF. CDR3 DNA: TGTGCCAGCAGCAGCGACAGGGGGCCGGGAGATACGCAGTATTTT.

The chain's CDR3 is CASSLAGRRKETQYF. The CDR3 DNA is TGTGCCAGCAGCTTAGCAGGACGCAGGAAAGAGACCCAGTACTTC. The gene calls are TRBV7-6 and TRBJ2-5; D not resolved. Trimming took 0 bases from V and 3 from J, leaving 11 bases between them. CDR3 length: 15 amino acids. Germline V gene data show CDR1 as SGHVS and CDR2 as FNYEAQ.

This clonotype was detected a few times. V is TRBV29-1 and J is TRBJ2-7, with 7 bases that match TRBD2. CDR1 SQVTM and CDR2 ANQGSEA come from the germline V gene. The ends lost 5 bases at V and 0 bases at J; junction bases unmatched: 4. This CDR3 has 13 amino acids. Here the CDR3 DNA reads TGCAGCGTTACTAGCGAATCCTCCTACGAGCAGTACTTC. It specifies CSVTSESSYEQYF.

J is TRBJ2-1 and V is TRBV5-5, with a possible D match to TRBD2 (5 bases). Trimming shortened V by 2 bases and J by 3 bases, and 15 bases separated the two germline ends. Germline CDR1 is SGHKS and CDR2 is YYEKEE (reference sequence). The length of the CDR3 is 16 residues. CDR3 nucleotide sequence: TGTGCCAGCAGCTTCACCGGGCCCGGGGTCTACAATGAGCAGTTCTTC. It encodes CASSFTGPGVYNEQFF.

The CDR3 loop is CASSVAGTGYTDTQYF. Written as DNA, the CDR3 is TGTGCCAGCAGCGTAGCCGGGACAGGGTACACAGATACGCAGTATTTT. The chain employs TRBV5-6 and TRBJ2-3; 9 nucleotides line up with TRBD1. This CDR3 region has 16 residues. The germline CDR1 and CDR2 sequences are SGHDT and YYEEEE. V shed 4 bases, J shed 2 bases, and the junction held 8 bases outside the gene matches.

V usage is TRBV4-1 and J usage is TRBJ2-3; 10 nucleotides align to TRBD2. The junction had 8 bases not matched to a gene; V was cut back by 2 bases and J by 0 bases. Germline-derived CDR1 and CDR2 are MGHRA and YSYEKL. The CDR3 is made up of 18 amino acids. As DNA, the CDR3 is TGCGCCAGCAGCCAACTATCGACTAGCGGGCCTAGCACAGATACGCAGTATTTT. Amino acids: CASSQLSTSGPSTDTQYF.

This clonotype was seen a handful of times. This chain links TRBV5-1 with TRBJ2-7; 9 bases agree with TRBD1. Unmatched junction bases numbered 5, after V lost 7 bases and J lost 0 bases. This CDR3 spans 14 amino acids. Germline lookup yields CDR1 SGHRS and CDR2 YFSETQ. CDR3 sequence (DNA): TGCGCCAGCGCGGACAGGGGCAGCTCCTACGAGCAGTACTTC. It is translated as CASADRGSSYEQYF.

This clonotype appeared many times. This chain uses TRBV4-1 with TRBJ1-2; TRBD1 is a possible D gene (6 bases). The CDR3 is made up of 13 amino acids. Germline CDR1 is MGHRA and CDR2 is YSYEKL. V was clipped by 1 base and J by 7 bases, with 10 bases between them. The CDR3 DNA is TGCGCCAGCAGCCAAGGGGCAGGGGCTGGCTACACCTTC. Protein product: CASSQGAGAGYTF.